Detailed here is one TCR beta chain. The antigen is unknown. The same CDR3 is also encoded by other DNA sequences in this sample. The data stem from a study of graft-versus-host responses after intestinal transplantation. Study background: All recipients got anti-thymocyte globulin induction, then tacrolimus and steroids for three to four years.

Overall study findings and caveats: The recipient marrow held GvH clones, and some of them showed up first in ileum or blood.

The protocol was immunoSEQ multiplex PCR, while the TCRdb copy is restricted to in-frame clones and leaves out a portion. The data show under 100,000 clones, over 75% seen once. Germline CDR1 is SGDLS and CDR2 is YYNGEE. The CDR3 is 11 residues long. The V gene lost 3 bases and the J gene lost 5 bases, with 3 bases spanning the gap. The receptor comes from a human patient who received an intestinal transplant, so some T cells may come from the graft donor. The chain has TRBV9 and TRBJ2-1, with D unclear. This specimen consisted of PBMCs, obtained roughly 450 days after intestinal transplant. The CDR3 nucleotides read TGTGCCAGCAGCGCCGACAATGAGCAGTTCTTC. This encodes CASSADNEQFF.